The source of this T cell receptor beta chain is a study of cytomegalovirus exposure and HLA in healthy donors. 60 Vbeta and 13 Jbeta primers were used in PCR. Source study methods: Per a later analysis, the number of unique TCR beta chains was 75 million to 90 million, of which about 11 million were shared. TCRdb's copy holds only in-frame clones and misses some; the assay was immunoSEQ multiplex PCR. The DNA was the basis for D and trimming; V, J and clone size are from that table. This sample's table has around 63,000 clones. The germline V gene has CDR1 LNHDA and CDR2 SQIVND (reference sequence). CDR3 length equals 13 residues. The V segment lost 6 bases and the J segment 5 bases; nucleotides outside the gene matches: 4. Findings and limits, study-wide: TCR beta sequences numbering roughly 16,000 were associated with HLA alleles at 0.05 false discovery rate in a later analysis. Many donors carried some public TCRs, although rarity characterized most TCR sequences.

About this clone: Its antigen is not identified.

Sequencing was performed on PBMCs. This chain connects TRBV19 to TRBJ2-1, with 7 positions matching TRBD2. This receptor was identified in a woman in her 30s in good health and CMV-seronegative. CDR3 coding DNA: TGTGCCAGTAGGCGGGAGAACGACAATGAGCAGTTCTTC. Translation: CASRRENDNEQFF. The whole variable domain, filled in from reference TRBV19 and TRBJ2-1, reads DGGITQSPKYLFRKEGQNVTLSCEQNLNHDAMYWYRQDPGQGLRLIYYSQIVNDFQKGDIAEGYSVSREKKESFPLTVTSAQKNPTAFYLCASRRENDNEQFFGPGTRLTVL.